The next 27 T cell receptor beta chains were all read from a single sample in a study of blood T cell repertoires in COVID-19. Here immunoSEQ multiplex PCR was the method, and the copy in TCRdb shows in-frame clones only, minus some. The sample yields a few hundred thousand clones, 90% seen once. Sequenced input: PBMCs or T cells enriched from blood (not recorded which). Receptors originate from a young man who had recovered from COVID-19.

The chain employs TRBV25-1 and TRBJ2-1, with D maybe TRBD2 (5 bases). Germline loops: CDR1 MGHDK, CDR2 SYGVNS. The CDR3 covers 15 residues. The germline V and J ends were trimmed by 8 bases and 2 bases, with 16 bases remaining between them. The CDR3 bases are TGTGCCAGCTTTGGGGAGAAGCGAACCTACAATGAGCAGTTCTTC. Its translation is CASFGEKRTYNEQFF.

This clone was seen a handful of times. The chain uses TRBV21-1 and TRBJ1-1. TRBV21-1 is a pseudogene. There are 15 residues in the CDR3. CDR3 protein: CASSKLGWGGTEAFF. The CDR3 bases are TGTGCCAGCAGCAAATTAGGTTGGGGGGGCACTGAAGCTTTCTTT.

CDR3: CASSIMGQVVQPQHF. In DNA, the CDR3 is TGTGCCAGTAGTATTATGGGACAGGTGGTCCAGCCCCAGCATTTT. The chain employs TRBV19 and TRBJ1-5; 8 bases are a match to TRBD1. The CDR3 sequence is 15 residues long. With 3 bases clipped from V and 7 bases from J, the junction kept 8 bases outside the gene matches. Germline values: CDR1 LNHDA, CDR2 SQIVND (reference sequence).

The gene calls are TRBV7-2 and TRBJ1-2, with a tentative D call TRBD1 (6 bases). CDR1 is SGHTA and CDR2 is FQGNSA in the germline V gene. This CDR3 has 14 residues. Deletions cut 0 bases from V and 8 bases from J, with 13 bases between. CDR3 sequence reads: CASSLARDKRGYTF. In DNA, the CDR3 is TGTGCCAGCAGCTTAGCGAGGGACAAACGGGGCTACACCTTC. The full variable domain, its missing parts supplied by reference TRBV7-2 and TRBJ1-2, is GAGVSQSPSNKVTEKGKDVELRCDPISGHTALYWYRQSLGQGLEFLIYFQGNSAPDKSGLPSDRFSAERTGGSVSTLTIQRTQQEDSAVYLCASSLARDKRGYTFGSGTRLTVV.

The chain carries TRBV9 and TRBJ1-1; 9 positions match TRBD1. CDR1 SGDLS and CDR2 YYNGEE come from the germline V gene. This CDR3 has 14 residues. J gave up 4 bases and V 0 bases, and 1 base lay outside the gene matches. For the CDR3, the DNA is TGTGCCAGCAGCGTAGGGACAGGGGCCACTGAAGCTTTCTTT. It translates to CASSVGTGATEAFF. The variable domain in full, with the rest retrieved from reference TRBV9 and TRBJ1-1, is DSGVTQTPKHLITATGQRVTLRCSPRSGDLSVYWYQQSLDQGLQFLIQYYNGEERAKGNILERFSAQQFPDLHSELNLSSLELGDSALYFCASSVGTGATEAFFGQGTRLTVV.

The rearrangement joins TRBV5-4 to TRBJ1-2, with unresolved D. Per germline, CDR1 SGHNT and CDR2 YYREEE (reference sequence). With 9 bases removed from V and 4 bases from J, the gap between germline ends came to 22 bases. The CDR3 is made up of 15 amino acids. The CDR3 DNA follows: TGTGCCACCTCGAGAGGGAGGACCCCGGGCTATGGCTACACCTTC. Protein sequence: CATSRGRTPGYGYTF.

The gene calls are TRBV6-5 and TRBJ1-1; TRBD1 agrees at 7 bases. V was clipped by 8 bases and J by 1 base; unmatched bases: 4. This CDR3 has 13 residues. CDR1 MNHEY and CDR2 SVGAGI come from the germline V gene. The CDR3 loop is CASVWTGNTEAFF. CDR3 DNA: TGTGCCAGCGTCTGGACAGGGAACACTGAAGCTTTCTTT.

The chain is built from TRBV10-3 and TRBJ2-1; tentatively, D is TRBD1 (7 bases). The V gene's germline CDR1 is ENHRY and CDR2 SYGVKD. The V gene lost 4 bases and the J gene lost 9 bases, with 25 bases spanning the gap. The CDR3 is 17 amino acids. CDR3 DNA sequence: TGTGCCATCAGTGCAAGTACAGGGGCCCATGGAGGGAGTGAGCAGTTCTTC. It translates to CAISASTGAHGGSEQFF.

The chain employs TRBV6-1 and TRBJ2-7, with D tentatively TRBD1 (6 bases). Deletions cut 3 bases from V and 1 base from J, with 10 bases between. The CDR3 length is 14 residues. Germline CDR1 reads MNHNS; CDR2 reads SASEGT. CDR3 sequence: CASSDPGESYEQYF. The CDR3 DNA reads TGTGCCAGCAGTGACCCAGGGGAATCCTACGAGCAGTACTTC.

CDR3 in amino acids: CASSLEGQGKNIQYF. DNA for the CDR3: TGCGCCAGCAGCTTGGAGGGACAGGGGAAAAACATTCAGTACTTC. The rearrangement links TRBV5-1 to TRBJ2-4, with 10 bases aligning to TRBD1. Unmatched junction bases numbered 1, after V lost 0 bases and J lost 4 bases. Germline V gene sequence: CDR1 SGHRS, CDR2 YFSETQ. The CDR3 runs to 15 residues.

The V and J genes are TRBV27 and TRBJ1-6; D is perhaps TRBD1 (5 bases). Germline CDR1 is MNHEY and CDR2 is SMNVEV (reference sequence). V lost 3 bases and J 16 bases, leaving 19 bases between the germline ends. The CDR3 extends over 14 amino acids. The CDR3 region is CASSFTRVEGWLHF. DNA of the CDR3: TGTGCCAGCAGTTTTACCAGGGTGGAAGGGTGGCTCCACTTT.

This clone has only a few counts. The chain has TRBV19 and TRBJ1-1; D might be TRBD1 (5 bases). Between the trimmed V and J ends, which lost 6 bases and 1 base, there was a span of 15 bases. The CDR3 spans 15 residues. The germline CDR1 and CDR2 sequences are LNHDA and SQIVND (reference sequence). The CDR3 spells CASSAGFRGNTEAFF. The CDR3 DNA is TGTGCCAGTAGCGCAGGGTTTAGGGGGAACACTGAAGCTTTCTTT. Full variable domain (outside the CDR3, taken from reference TRBV19 and TRBJ1-1): DGGITQSPKYLFRKEGQNVTLSCEQNLNHDAMYWYRQDPGQGLRLIYYSQIVNDFQKGDIAEGYSVSREKKESFPLTVTSAQKNPTAFYLCASSAGFRGNTEAFFGQGTRLTVV.

V usage is TRBV14 and J usage is TRBJ2-3; 7 nucleotides match TRBD2. CDR3 size: 16 residues. The V segment lost 4 bases and the J segment 5 bases; nucleotides outside the gene matches: 12. Germline loops: CDR1 SGHDN, CDR2 FVKESK. The CDR3 sequence: CASSLASGWGLDTQYF. CDR3 bases: TGTGCCAGCAGCCTCGCTAGCGGTTGGGGGTTAGATACGCAGTATTTT.

DNA of the CDR3: TGTGCCAGCAGCGCCGCGGGGGGGAATACAGGGGATGAGCAGTTCTTC. Residues: CASSAAGGNTGDEQFF. The V gene is TRBV9, the J gene TRBJ2-1; 9 bases fit TRBD2. The ends lost 3 bases at V and 8 bases at J; junction bases unmatched: 12. Germline CDR1 SGDLS, CDR2 YYNGEE. This CDR3 comprises 16 residues.

The gene calls are TRBV12-3 or TRBV12-4 and TRBJ1-4; D might be TRBD1 (6 bases). The CDR3 runs 12 residues. V dropped 6 bases and J dropped 12 bases, with 14 bases sitting between them. CDR3 sequence reads: CASRTGGGELFF. CDR3 DNA: TGTGCCAGCAGAACGGGGGGCGGGGAACTGTTTTTT.

This clone appeared once. V gene TRBV27 combines with J gene TRBJ1-1; TRBD1 matches at 8 bases. V lost 0 bases, J lost 2 bases, and 11 bases stayed unmatched. Germline V gene data show CDR1 as MNHEY and CDR2 as SMNVEV (reference sequence). CDR3 length equals 18 residues. The CDR3 loop is CASSLSPLRDRQNTEAFF. Here the CDR3 DNA reads TGTGCCAGCAGTTTATCGCCCCTCCGGGACAGGCAAAACACTGAAGCTTTCTTT.

A note on this clone: The junction differs from germline at one of its ends, possibly a read error. Written as DNA, the CDR3 is TGCGTCAGCAGCCCTGGGACAGGGGATAACTATGGCTACACCTTC. Encoded protein: CVSSPGTGDNYGYTF. The rearrangement joins TRBV5-1 to TRBJ1-2, with 10 positions matching TRBD1. The CDR3 length is 15 residues. CDR1 is SGHRS, CDR2 YFSETQ, per germline.

The chain combines TRBV7-9 with TRBJ1-3, with a possible D match to TRBD1 (6 bases). There are 14 residues in the CDR3. V was cut by 6 bases and J by 3 bases, with 12 bases left in between. Looked up from germline, CDR1 is SEHNR and CDR2 is FQNEAQ (reference sequence). CDR3 nucleotide sequence: TGTGCCAGCAGACCAGGGGAAGGTGGAAACACCATATATTTT. Protein product: CASRPGEGGNTIYF.

The chain couples TRBV5-8 to TRBJ1-2; 7 bases agree with TRBD1. Germline values: CDR1 SGHTS, CDR2 YDEGEE. This CDR3 comprises 15 residues. Trimming removed 4 bases from V and 7 bases from J; junction bases left unmatched: 13. CDR3 protein: CASSGTVRGPFGYTF. CDR3 nucleotide sequence: TGTGCCAGCAGCGGGACAGTCAGAGGTCCGTTTGGCTACACCTTC.

This clone was seen just once. The chain employs TRBV11-2 and TRBJ2-7, with 10 bases identical to TRBD2. The ends lost 8 bases at V and 6 bases at J; junction bases unmatched: 13. The CDR3 is made up of 15 amino acids. The germline CDR1 and CDR2 sequences are SGHAT and FQNNGV. Written as DNA, the CDR3 is TGTGCCAGCCGGGGGACCGGGCTAGCGGGAGCCGAGCAGTACTTC. The encoded protein is CASRGTGLAGAEQYF.

This clone was counted once. The chain combines TRBV28 with TRBJ2-3; the match to TRBD1 covers 11 bases. V was clipped by 5 bases and J by 1 base; unmatched bases: 2. The CDR3 loop spans 15 amino acids. Germline CDR1 reads MDHEN; CDR2 reads SYDVKM. The DNA for the CDR3 is TGTGCCAGCAGTCTGGGACAGGGGGGCACAGATACGCAGTATTTT. The encoded protein is CASSLGQGGTDTQYF. The whole variable domain, remainder taken from reference TRBV28 and TRBJ2-3, is DVKVTQSSRYLVKRTGEKVFLECVQDMDHENMFWYRQDPGLGLRLIYFSYDVKMKEKGDIPEGYSVSREKKERFSLILESASTNQTSMYLCASSLGQGGTDTQYFGPGTRLTVL.

The chain carries TRBV19 and TRBJ1-2, with 8 bases that match TRBD1. CDR1 is LNHDA, CDR2 SQIVND, per germline (reference sequence). This CDR3 contains 13 residues. Trimming at V came to 10 bases and at J to 7 bases, leaving 11 bases not matched to a gene. The CDR3 DNA is TGTGCCACCACAGGGGGGGCTCAAAGTGGCTACACCTTC. Translating it yields CATTGGAQSGYTF.

The chain uses TRBV7-8 and TRBJ1-2, with D perhaps matching TRBD1 (6 bases). V lost 1 base to trimming and J lost 2 bases, with 14 bases between them. The germline V gene encodes CDR1 SGHVS and CDR2 FQNEAQ. CDR3 size: 16 residues. The CDR3 spells CASSLGLAGANYGYTF. As DNA, the CDR3 is TGTGCCAGCAGCTTAGGGCTCGCAGGGGCGAACTATGGCTACACCTTC. The full variable domain, rest sourced from reference TRBV7-8 and TRBJ1-2, is GAGVSQSPRYKVAKRGQDVALRCDPISGHVSLFWYQQALGQGPEFLTYFQNEAQLDKSGLPSDRFFAERPEGSVSTLKIQRTQQEDSAVYLCASSLGLAGANYGYTFGSGTRLTVV.

This chain connects TRBV27 to TRBJ1-6; 8 positions match TRBD1. Germline V lookup: CDR1 MNHEY, CDR2 SMNVEV (reference sequence). Trimming cost V 6 bases and J 10 bases; bases outside gene matches: 8. This CDR3 comprises 14 residues. DNA of the CDR3: TGTGCCAGCAGCCTGACAGGGGCTATCTCACCCCTCCACTTT. It translates to CASSLTGAISPLHF.

This chain links TRBV6-1 with TRBJ2-5; D possibly corresponds to TRBD1 (5 bases). CDR3 size: 14 residues. Germline V CDR1 and CDR2: MNHNS, SASEGT. V lost 2 bases and J lost 3, with 10 bases in between. This chain's CDR3 is CASSERQGKETQYF. In DNA, the CDR3 is TGTGCCAGCAGTGAAAGGCAGGGCAAAGAGACCCAGTACTTC.

This chain uses TRBV5-1 with TRBJ2-1, with 8 bases fitting TRBD2. The length of the CDR3 is 15 residues. Unmatched junction bases numbered 3, after V lost 0 bases and J lost 4 bases. Germline-derived CDR1 and CDR2 are SGHRS and YFSETQ. For the CDR3, the DNA is TGCGCCAGCAGCTTGGATGCTAGCGGGTACAATGAGCAGTTCTTC. Protein: CASSLDASGYNEQFF.

The chain joins TRBV6-5 to TRBJ1-6, with 8 nucleotides matching TRBD1. This CDR3 has 16 amino acids. The germline V gene encodes CDR1 MNHEY and CDR2 SVGAGI. Trimming at V came to 0 bases and at J to 10 bases, leaving 8 bases not matched to a gene. DNA of the CDR3: TGTGCCAGCAGTTACTCGGGTCTACAGGGGGGCTCACCCCTCCACTTT. Protein product: CASSYSGLQGGSPLHF.